This note documents a single T cell receptor beta chain sequence. Its cognate antigen is unknown. This entry comes from a study of T cell clonotyping in hematopoietic cell transplantation. Study observations and caveats: No sorting was done, leaving CD4 and CD8 contributions mixed. Broader posttransplant TCR repertoire diversity was predicted by graft donor and pretransplant recipient Inverse Simpson Index values.

The protocol was immunoSEQ multiplex PCR, while the TCRdb copy is restricted to in-frame clones and leaves out a portion. The sample lists about 36,000 clones; 88% were seen once. This CDR3 is 13 amino acids long. Trimming shortened V by 0 bases and J by 4 bases, and 9 bases separated the two germline ends. CDR1 is GTSNPN, CDR2 SVGIG, per germline (reference sequence). The chain combines TRBV30 with TRBJ1-2; D gene unclear. This clonotype originated in a woman aged 40 to 49 in good health. Some clones in this sample may be carry-over from other donors' samples. Sequenced input: peripheral blood mononuclear cells. CDR3 sequence: CAWSVLTVYGYTF. CDR3 sequence (DNA): TGTGCCTGGAGTGTACTGACCGTCTATGGCTACACCTTC.